This TCR beta chain appears in the sequencing data of a study of PD-1 blockade in classical Hodgkin lymphoma. Study results and limitations: It was among complete responders that baseline diversity resembled that of newly diagnosed patients. CD4+ TCR diversity climbed significantly by C4D1, unlike CD8+ TCR diversity. Reports described newly diagnosed patients as having lower baseline TCR diversity than healthy donors.

Libraries were prepared by immunoSEQ multiplex PCR; TCRdb keeps only in-frame clonotypes and omits some of them. The repertoire holds 20,000 or so clones, with roughly 77% as singletons. CDR1 SGDLS and CDR2 YYNGEE come from the germline V gene. CDR3 length: 15 amino acids. Between the trimmed V and J ends, which lost 0 bases and 3 bases, there was a span of 10 bases. This clone qualifies as medium-sized. What it binds is unknown. Specified time point: cycle 4 day 1 (C4D1), after more than five weeks of nivolumab. Every patient experienced relapse after autologous stem cell transplantation, and brentuximab vedotin exposure varied. Complete response, partial response or progressive disease was each patient's best response.

This TCR was sampled from a human donor with classical Hodgkin lymphoma. Sequenced here: peripheral blood mononuclear cells (PBMCs), sampled before the fourth cycle of nivolumab. The J gene is TRBJ2-1, the V gene TRBV9; the D is unclear. CDR3 DNA sequence: TGTGCCAGCAGCGTAGATGGGCGAGACTACAATGAGCAGTTCTTC. Amino acids: CASSVDGRDYNEQFF.